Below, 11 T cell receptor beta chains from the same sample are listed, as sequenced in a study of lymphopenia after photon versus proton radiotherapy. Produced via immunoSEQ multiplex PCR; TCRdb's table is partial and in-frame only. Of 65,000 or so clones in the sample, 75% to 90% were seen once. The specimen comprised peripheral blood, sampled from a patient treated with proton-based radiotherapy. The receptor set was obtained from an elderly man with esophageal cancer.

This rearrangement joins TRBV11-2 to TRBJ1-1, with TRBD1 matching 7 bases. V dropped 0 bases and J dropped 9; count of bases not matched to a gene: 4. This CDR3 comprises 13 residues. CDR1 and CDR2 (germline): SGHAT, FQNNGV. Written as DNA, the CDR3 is TGTGCCAGCAGCTTAGAGCGGGACAGCCAAGCTTTCTTT. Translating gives CASSLERDSQAFF. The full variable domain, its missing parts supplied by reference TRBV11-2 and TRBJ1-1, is EAGVAQSPRYKIIEKRQSVAFWCNPISGHATLYWYQQILGQGPKLLIQFQNNGVVDDSQLPKDRFSAERLKGVDSTLKIQPAKLEDSAVYLCASSLERDSQAFFGQGTRLTVV.

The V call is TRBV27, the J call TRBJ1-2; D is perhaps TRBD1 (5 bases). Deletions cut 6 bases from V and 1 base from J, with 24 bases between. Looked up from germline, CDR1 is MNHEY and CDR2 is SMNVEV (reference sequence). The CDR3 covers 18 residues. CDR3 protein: CASRFIGDGRAHNYGYTF. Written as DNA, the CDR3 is TGTGCCAGCAGGTTCATCGGGGACGGCAGGGCGCATAACTATGGCTACACCTTC.

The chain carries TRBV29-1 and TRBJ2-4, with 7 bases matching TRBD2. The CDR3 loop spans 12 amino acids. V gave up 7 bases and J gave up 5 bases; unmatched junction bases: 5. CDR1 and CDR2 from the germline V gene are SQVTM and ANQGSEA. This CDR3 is CSARRGENIQYF. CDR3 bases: TGCAGCGCCCGCCGGGGGGAAAACATTCAGTACTTC.

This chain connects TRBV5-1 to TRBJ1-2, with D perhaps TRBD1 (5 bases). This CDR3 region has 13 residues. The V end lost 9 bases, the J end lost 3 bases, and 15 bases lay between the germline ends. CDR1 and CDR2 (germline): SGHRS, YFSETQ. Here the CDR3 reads CATSAQVDYGYTF. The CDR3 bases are TGCGCCACCTCCGCACAGGTTGACTATGGCTACACCTTC.

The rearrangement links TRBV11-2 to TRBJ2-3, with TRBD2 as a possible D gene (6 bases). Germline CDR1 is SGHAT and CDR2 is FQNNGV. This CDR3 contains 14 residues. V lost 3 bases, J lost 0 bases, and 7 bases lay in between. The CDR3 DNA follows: TGTGCCAGCAGCTTTACTAGCAGCACAGATACGCAGTATTTT. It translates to CASSFTSSTDTQYF. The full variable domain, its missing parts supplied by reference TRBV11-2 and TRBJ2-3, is EAGVAQSPRYKIIEKRQSVAFWCNPISGHATLYWYQQILGQGPKLLIQFQNNGVVDDSQLPKDRFSAERLKGVDSTLKIQPAKLEDSAVYLCASSFTSSTDTQYFGPGTRLTVL.

The CDR3 coding sequence is TGTGCCAGCAGCTTAGAGTCAACTCGCCAGAACGAGCAGTACTTC. Translation gives CASSLESTRQNEQYF. The chain combines TRBV7-2 with TRBJ2-7; D ambiguous. This CDR3 contains 15 residues. Germline assignment: CDR1 SGHTA and CDR2 FQGNSA. V was cut by 1 base and J by 5 bases, with 15 bases left in between.

The chain's CDR3 is CASSLIGGANNEQFF. The CDR3 bases are TGTGCCAGCAGTCTGATTGGGGGGGCCAACAATGAGCAGTTCTTC. The chain joins TRBV7-2 to TRBJ2-1; possible D gene TRBD2, 7 bases. CDR3 length: 15 residues. The ends were cut back, 6 bases at V and 5 bases at J, with 17 bases in the middle. CDR1 is SGHTA and CDR2 is FQGNSA in the germline V gene. Based on the CDR3 plus reference TRBV7-2 and TRBJ2-1, the full variable domain is GAGVSQSPSNKVTEKGKDVELRCDPISGHTALYWYRQSLGQGLEFLIYFQGNSAPDKSGLPSDRFSAERTGGSVSTLTIQRTQQEDSAVYLCASSLIGGANNEQFFGPGTRLTVL.

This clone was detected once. DNA for the CDR3: TGTGCCAGCAGCTTTCATACCTACGAGCAGTACTTC. Residues: CASSFHTYEQYF. The chain recombines TRBV7-9 with TRBJ2-7; D gene ambiguous. This CDR3 comprises 12 residues. Looked up from germline, CDR1 is SEHNR and CDR2 is FQNEAQ (reference sequence). V lost 3 bases and J lost 2, with 5 bases in between.

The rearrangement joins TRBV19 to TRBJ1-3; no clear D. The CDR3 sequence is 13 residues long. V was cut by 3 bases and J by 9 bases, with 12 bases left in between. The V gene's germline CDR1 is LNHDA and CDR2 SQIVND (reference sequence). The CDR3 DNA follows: TGTGCCAGTAGTATCCGCCCCGGCACCACCATATATTTT. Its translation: CASSIRPGTTIYF.

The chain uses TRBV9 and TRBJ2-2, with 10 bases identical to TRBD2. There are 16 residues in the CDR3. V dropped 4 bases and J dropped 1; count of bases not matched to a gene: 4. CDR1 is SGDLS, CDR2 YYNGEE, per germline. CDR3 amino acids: CASSPLAGGNTGELFF. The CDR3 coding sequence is TGTGCCAGCAGCCCCTTAGCGGGAGGGAACACCGGGGAGCTGTTTTTT.

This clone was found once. For the CDR3, the DNA is TGTGCCAGTACCTTGGGACAGGGGGGATCTGAAGCTTTCTTT. Residues: CASTLGQGGSEAFF. This sequence joins TRBV19 and TRBJ1-1, with 11 bases fitting TRBD1. CDR3 size: 14 residues. Trimming removed 7 bases from V and 6 bases from J; junction bases left unmatched: 7. The germline V gene encodes CDR1 LNHDA and CDR2 SQIVND (reference sequence).